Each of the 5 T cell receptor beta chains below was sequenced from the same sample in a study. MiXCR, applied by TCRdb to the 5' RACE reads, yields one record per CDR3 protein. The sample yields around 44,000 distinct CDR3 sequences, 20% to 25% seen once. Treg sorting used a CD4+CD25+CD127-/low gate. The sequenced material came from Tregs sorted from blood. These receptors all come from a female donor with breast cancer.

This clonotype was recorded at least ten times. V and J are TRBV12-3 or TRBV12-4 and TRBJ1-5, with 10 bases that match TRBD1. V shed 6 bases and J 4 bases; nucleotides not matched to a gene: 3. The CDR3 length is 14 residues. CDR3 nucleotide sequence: TGTGCCAGCAGCACGGACAGGGGGAATCAGCCCCAGCATTTT. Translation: CASSTDRGNQPQHF.

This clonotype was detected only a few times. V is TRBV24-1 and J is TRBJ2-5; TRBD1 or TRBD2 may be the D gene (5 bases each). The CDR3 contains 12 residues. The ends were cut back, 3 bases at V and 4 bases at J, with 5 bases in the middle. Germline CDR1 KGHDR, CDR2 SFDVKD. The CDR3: CATSDGGETQYF. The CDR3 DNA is TGTGCCACCAGTGATGGGGGAGAGACCCAGTACTTC.

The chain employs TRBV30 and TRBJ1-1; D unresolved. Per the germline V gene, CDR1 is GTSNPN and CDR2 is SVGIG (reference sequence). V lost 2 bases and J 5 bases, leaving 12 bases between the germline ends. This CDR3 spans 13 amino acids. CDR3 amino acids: CAWSFVTGTEAFF. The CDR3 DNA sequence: TGTGCCTGGAGTTTTGTGACGGGGACTGAAGCTTTCTTT.

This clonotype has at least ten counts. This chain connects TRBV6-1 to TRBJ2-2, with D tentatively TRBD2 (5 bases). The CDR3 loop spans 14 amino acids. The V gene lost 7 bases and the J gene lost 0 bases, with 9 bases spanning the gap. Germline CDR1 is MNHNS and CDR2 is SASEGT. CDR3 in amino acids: CASTSGTNTGELFF. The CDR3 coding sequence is TGTGCCAGCACCTCGGGGACGAACACCGGGGAGCTGTTTTTT.

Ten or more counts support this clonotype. The CDR3 loop reads CATSDNTGVTYNEQFF. The CDR3 coding sequence is TGTGCCACCAGTGACAATACAGGTGTCACCTACAATGAGCAGTTCTTC. The J gene is TRBJ2-1, the V gene TRBV24-1, with a possible D match to TRBD1 (5 bases). CDR3 length: 16 residues. Germline loops: CDR1 KGHDR, CDR2 SFDVKD. V was cut by 4 bases and J by 2 bases, with 14 bases left in between.